This paragraph reports one TCR beta chain. This sample stems from a study of blood T cell repertoires in COVID-19. Turning to the study itself: Collection of acute and convalescent COVID-19 samples took place in the United States, Italy and Spain. The analysed material was cDNA or gDNA that came from T cells, B-cell-depleted T cells, or PBMCs.

CDR3 length equals 14 residues. Germline CDR1 reads MDHEN; CDR2 reads SYDVKM. With 4 bases removed from V and 3 bases from J, the gap between germline ends came to 10 bases. In the authors' methods: Reference gene primer amplification gave nucleated cell count estimates. Sequencing used immunoSEQ multiplex PCR; TCRdb keeps in-frame clones, though not all of them. V and J calls and clone size are given by that table; D and trimming were obtained from the DNA. The table includes over 80,000 clones, roughly nine tenths detected once. The rearrangement links TRBV28 to TRBJ2-4; D is possibly TRBD1 (6 bases). The sequencing sample was made of peripheral blood. The receptor was isolated from a man aged 45-65 years with acute or convalescent COVID-19. The CDR3 bases are TGTGCCAGCAGTTCCCAGGGGTACAAAAACATTCAGTACTTC. As protein: CASSSQGYKNIQYF.